Below, 28 T cell receptor beta chains from the same sample are listed, as sequenced in a study of blood T cell repertoires in COVID-19. Sequencing used immunoSEQ multiplex PCR; TCRdb keeps in-frame clones, though not all of them. The table has under 200,000 clones, around 86% seen once. Sequences were obtained from peripheral blood. These receptors were taken from a man in his sixties with COVID-19, enrolled during active disease.

This rearrangement joins TRBV19 to TRBJ2-3; a possible D gene is TRBD1 (5 bases). Germline V CDR1 and CDR2: LNHDA, SQIVND (reference sequence). This CDR3 is 13 amino acids long. Between the trimmed V and J ends, which lost 6 bases and 5 bases, there was a span of 12 bases. The CDR3 nucleotides are TGTGCCAGTAGCGACTCCAGGGAAGATACGCAGTATTTT. Protein product: CASSDSREDTQYF.

The J gene is TRBJ1-2, the V gene TRBV5-8; D is perhaps TRBD1 (5 bases). CDR1 SGHTS and CDR2 YDEGEE come from the germline V gene. The CDR3 is made up of 15 amino acids. Deletions cut 0 bases from V and 1 base from J, with 10 bases between. The CDR3 reads CASSLAPGLNYGYTF. The DNA of the CDR3 is TGTGCCAGCAGCTTGGCCCCAGGGCTTAACTATGGCTACACCTTC.

Only one count was recorded for this clone. In DNA, the CDR3 is TGTGCCAGCAGCCTTTTTATGGCGGGGGGGAGGACAGATACGCAGTATTTT. The encoded protein is CASSLFMAGGRTDTQYF. This chain links TRBV7-2 with TRBJ2-3; 9 bases are a match to TRBD2. Germline values: CDR1 SGHTA, CDR2 FQGNSA. J gave up 3 bases and V 5 bases, and 12 bases lay outside the gene matches. The CDR3 is 17 amino acids.

The gene calls are TRBV6-6 and TRBJ1-3; D remains ambiguous. The CDR3 runs to 16 residues. Between the trimmed V and J ends, which lost 5 bases and 1 base, there was a span of 15 bases. Germline loops: CDR1 MNHNY, CDR2 SVGAGI (reference sequence). CDR3 loop: CASSPTRGTSGNTIYF. CDR3 nucleotide sequence: TGTGCCAGCAGTCCTACCCGAGGAACATCTGGAAACACCATATATTTT.

This clone came up a few times. This chain links TRBV28 with TRBJ1-2, with D unclear. Trimming removed 7 bases at V and 5 bases at J, with 14 bases between. CDR3 length: 13 residues. Germline lookup yields CDR1 MDHEN and CDR2 SYDVKM. The CDR3 sequence: CASNWNAEYGYTF. CDR3 DNA sequence: TGTGCCAGCAACTGGAACGCGGAATATGGCTACACCTTC.

The V call is TRBV7-2, the J call TRBJ2-5, with D tentatively TRBD2 (5 bases). The CDR3 consists of 14 residues. Deletions cut 2 bases from V and 5 bases from J, with 12 bases between. Germline CDR1 is SGHTA and CDR2 is FQGNSA. The CDR3 region is CASSLYGVGETQYF. Written as DNA, the CDR3 is TGTGCCAGCAGCTTATACGGGGTTGGGGAGACCCAGTACTTC.

The V gene is TRBV18, the J gene TRBJ1-1; 8 bases are a match to TRBD1. Looked up from germline, CDR1 is KGHSH and CDR2 is LQKENI. There are 19 residues in the CDR3. The V segment lost 2 bases and the J segment 4 bases; nucleotides outside the gene matches: 18. DNA of the CDR3: TGTGCCAGCTCACCATCCGCCAAGATACGGACAGGGTCGTTCACTGAAGCTTTCTTT. Encoded protein: CASSPSAKIRTGSFTEAFF.

V usage is TRBV5-4 and J usage is TRBJ2-3; a possible D gene is TRBD2 (6 bases). V gave up 4 bases and J gave up 2 bases, with 14 bases separating them. Per the germline V gene, CDR1 is SGHNT and CDR2 is YYREEE (reference sequence). This CDR3 spans 15 amino acids. The CDR3 sequence is CASSAYGGVTDTQYF. The CDR3 DNA reads TGTGCCAGCAGCGCCTACGGGGGAGTCACAGATACGCAGTATTTT.

The chain has TRBV18 and TRBJ2-3; a possible D gene is TRBD2 (5 bases). This CDR3 region has 13 residues. V was cut by 2 bases and J by 5 bases, with 8 bases left in between. Germline CDR1 reads KGHSH; CDR2 reads LQKENI. The CDR3 protein is CASSPFRGDTQYF. For the CDR3, the DNA is TGTGCCAGCTCACCATTTCGGGGAGATACGCAGTATTTT.

This clone was observed a handful of times. The rearrangement uses TRBV2 and TRBJ1-1; D is uncertain. V shed 5 bases and J shed 2 bases, with 12 bases lying between them. Germline CDR1 is SNHLY and CDR2 is FYNNEI. The length of the CDR3 is 14 residues. The CDR3 loop reads CASSRIVDNTEAFF. The CDR3 coding sequence is TGTGCCAGCAGTCGTATCGTAGATAACACTGAAGCTTTCTTT.

This clone was observed a handful of times. The chain recombines TRBV15 with TRBJ1-3; 8 bases align to TRBD1. V lost 3 bases and J lost 4; bases outside the gene matches: 5. From germline, CDR1 is LNHNV and CDR2 YYDKDF (reference sequence). The CDR3 spans 15 residues. CDR3 protein: CATSRDRVEGNTIYF. For the CDR3, the DNA is TGTGCCACCAGCAGGGACAGGGTAGAGGGAAACACCATATATTTT.

J is TRBJ2-1 and V is TRBV19, with 9 bases matching TRBD2. The CDR3 sequence is 15 residues long. Germline V gene data show CDR1 as LNHDA and CDR2 as SQIVND (reference sequence). Unmatched junction bases numbered 7, after V lost 5 bases and J lost 5 bases. CDR3 in DNA: TGTGCCAGTAGTGCGCTAGCGGGATCCCACAATGAGCAGTTCTTC. Translation gives CASSALAGSHNEQFF.

The CDR3 sequence is CASSVTSSSGNTIYF. The CDR3 nucleotides are TGTGCCAGTAGTGTAACATCCAGCTCTGGAAACACCATATATTTT. The chain carries TRBV19 and TRBJ1-3; no definite D call. The germline CDR1 and CDR2 sequences are LNHDA and SQIVND (reference sequence). The V gene lost 5 bases and the J gene lost 0 bases, with 11 bases spanning the gap. There are 15 residues in the CDR3.

The rearrangement links TRBV27 to TRBJ1-2; D is possibly TRBD1 (5 bases). V was trimmed by 3 bases and J by 3 bases, leaving 14 bases between them. CDR1 is MNHEY and CDR2 is SMNVEV in the germline V gene (reference sequence). The CDR3 is made up of 15 amino acids. This CDR3 reads CASSFVGGVDYGYTF. In nucleotides, the CDR3 is TGTGCCAGCAGTTTCGTCGGGGGGGTAGACTATGGCTACACCTTC.

This clone was seen just once. J is TRBJ1-5 and V is TRBV18; 9 bases map to TRBD1. CDR1 KGHSH and CDR2 LQKENI come from the germline V gene. This CDR3 has 15 residues. V shed 5 bases, J shed 3 bases, and the junction held 5 bases outside the gene matches. The CDR3 coding sequence is TGTGCCAGCTCATTAGGGACAGGGAACAATCAGCCCCAGCATTTT. Its translation: CASSLGTGNNQPQHF.

This clone has just one count. The chain is built from TRBV6-6 and TRBJ2-7; 12 bases are shared with TRBD2. V lost 7 bases, J lost 6 bases, and 10 bases stayed unmatched. This CDR3 is 15 amino acids long. The germline V gene encodes CDR1 MNHNY and CDR2 SVGAGI (reference sequence). The DNA of the CDR3 is TGTGCCAGCAACGAACTAGCGGGGGGTCTCGCCGAGCAGTACTTC. Encoded protein: CASNELAGGLAEQYF.

The V and J genes are TRBV19 and TRBJ2-3, with D possibly being TRBD2 (5 bases). V dropped 3 bases and J dropped 6 bases, with 10 bases sitting between them. Germline V gene lookup returns CDR1 LNHDA and CDR2 SQIVND (reference sequence). The CDR3 has 13 residues. CDR3 sequence (DNA): TGTGCCAGTAGTATGGGGAGCATGGATACGCAGTATTTT. Protein product: CASSMGSMDTQYF. Variable domain in full (rest from reference TRBV19 and TRBJ2-3): DGGITQSPKYLFRKEGQNVTLSCEQNLNHDAMYWYRQDPGQGLRLIYYSQIVNDFQKGDIAEGYSVSREKKESFPLTVTSAQKNPTAFYLCASSMGSMDTQYFGPGTRLTVL.

The chain uses TRBV27 and TRBJ2-1; the match to TRBD2 covers 7 bases. From germline, CDR1 is MNHEY and CDR2 SMNVEV (reference sequence). The length of the CDR3 is 16 residues. V was pared by 8 bases and J by 3 bases, with 13 bases of the junction left unmatched. CDR3 DNA sequence: TGTGCCAGCGGTACGACTCGTCGCGGGAGCTACAATGAGCAGTTCTTC. It codes for CASGTTRRGSYNEQFF.

The V and J genes are TRBV6-2 or TRBV6-3 and TRBJ2-2, with a tentative D call TRBD2 (5 bases). Germline V CDR1 and CDR2: MNHEY, SVGEGT. The CDR3 has 15 residues. The germline V and J ends were trimmed by 6 bases and 3 bases, with 14 bases remaining between them. The CDR3 DNA is TGTGCCAGCAGCCGACCCCTAGCTTACACCGGGGAGCTGTTTTTT. Protein: CASSRPLAYTGELFF.

This sequence joins TRBV18 and TRBJ2-3, with 8 bases lining up with TRBD1. The ends lost 6 bases at V and 3 bases at J; junction bases unmatched: 8. Germline-derived CDR1 and CDR2 are KGHSH and LQKENI. The CDR3 is 15 residues long. The CDR3 loop is CASSAGDRFTDTQYF. DNA of the CDR3: TGTGCCAGCTCCGCCGGGGACAGGTTTACAGATACGCAGTATTTT.

The chain employs TRBV28 and TRBJ2-2, with a possible D match to TRBD1 (6 bases). Trimming removed 5 bases from V and 5 bases from J, with 9 bases in between. Germline CDR1 is MDHEN and CDR2 is SYDVKM. The CDR3 spans 13 residues. The DNA of the CDR3 is TGTGCCAGCAGTCTGCAGGGGACCGGGGAGCTGTTTTTT. Its protein is CASSLQGTGELFF.

V and J are TRBV28 and TRBJ2-4, with a tentative D call TRBD1 (6 bases). The CDR3 spans 15 residues. The V and J ends lost 5 bases and 4 bases respectively, with 15 bases between them. The germline V gene encodes CDR1 MDHEN and CDR2 SYDVKM. CDR3 sequence reads: CASSPRDRFKNIQYF. Here the CDR3 DNA reads TGTGCCAGCAGTCCCCGCGACAGGTTTAAAAACATTCAGTACTTC.

This clone was counted a few times. V is TRBV7-9 and J is TRBJ2-7; D possibly corresponds to TRBD2 (6 bases). Germline CDR1 is SEHNR and CDR2 is FQNEAQ (reference sequence). Trimming removed 7 bases from V and 2 bases from J, with 9 bases in between. The CDR3 has 12 residues. CDR3 in DNA: TGTGCCAGCAATGGCGGGACCTACGAGCAGTACTTC. It is translated as CASNGGTYEQYF.

This sequence joins TRBV7-2 and TRBJ2-1, with TRBD1 matching over 8 bases. The CDR3 consists of 15 residues. Germline assignment: CDR1 SGHTA and CDR2 FQGNSA. Trimming took 5 bases from V and 0 from J; bases not matched to a gene: 3. The CDR3 bases are TGTGCCAGCAGCCGTACAGGGGGCTCCTACAATGAGCAGTTCTTC. Residues: CASSRTGGSYNEQFF.

The chain uses TRBV2 and TRBJ1-5; no clear D gene. CDR3 length: 15 amino acids. CDR1 and CDR2 (germline): SNHLY, FYNNEI. V was trimmed by 5 bases and J by 3 bases, leaving 14 bases between them. CDR3 protein: CASSSRSAFNQPQHF. The CDR3 DNA sequence: TGTGCCAGCAGTTCGCGCAGCGCCTTCAATCAGCCCCAGCATTTT.

J is TRBJ1-6 and V is TRBV9, with D unresolved. The CDR3 is 13 residues long. Germline-derived CDR1 and CDR2 are SGDLS and YYNGEE. V was shortened by 5 bases and J by 9 bases, with 12 bases between the two germline ends. CDR3 amino acids: CASREGGSSPLHF. In DNA, the CDR3 is TGTGCCAGCAGGGAGGGAGGGAGTTCACCCCTCCACTTT. Complete variable domain (other parts from reference TRBV9 and TRBJ1-6): DSGVTQTPKHLITATGQRVTLRCSPRSGDLSVYWYQQSLDQGLQFLIQYYNGEERAKGNILERFSAQQFPDLHSELNLSSLELGDSALYFCASREGGSSPLHFGNGTRLTVT.

The chain couples TRBV6-2 or TRBV6-3 to TRBJ2-2, with 8 bases identical to TRBD2. This CDR3 is 15 amino acids long. The J segment lost 1 base and the V segment lost 4 bases, leaving 2 bases of the junction unmatched. The germline gives CDR1 MNHEY, CDR2 SVGEGT. The CDR3 nucleotides are TGTGCCAGCAGTTGGGGACTAGTGAACACCGGGGAGCTGTTTTTT. This gives the protein CASSWGLVNTGELFF.

J is TRBJ1-3 and V is TRBV19; weak D call: TRBD1 (6 bases). The CDR3 runs to 14 residues. V was trimmed by 7 bases and J by 0 bases, leaving 10 bases between them. Germline values: CDR1 LNHDA, CDR2 SQIVND (reference sequence). The CDR3 bases are TGTGCCAGTACGCAGGACAGCTCTGGAAACACCATATATTTT. Residues: CASTQDSSGNTIYF.